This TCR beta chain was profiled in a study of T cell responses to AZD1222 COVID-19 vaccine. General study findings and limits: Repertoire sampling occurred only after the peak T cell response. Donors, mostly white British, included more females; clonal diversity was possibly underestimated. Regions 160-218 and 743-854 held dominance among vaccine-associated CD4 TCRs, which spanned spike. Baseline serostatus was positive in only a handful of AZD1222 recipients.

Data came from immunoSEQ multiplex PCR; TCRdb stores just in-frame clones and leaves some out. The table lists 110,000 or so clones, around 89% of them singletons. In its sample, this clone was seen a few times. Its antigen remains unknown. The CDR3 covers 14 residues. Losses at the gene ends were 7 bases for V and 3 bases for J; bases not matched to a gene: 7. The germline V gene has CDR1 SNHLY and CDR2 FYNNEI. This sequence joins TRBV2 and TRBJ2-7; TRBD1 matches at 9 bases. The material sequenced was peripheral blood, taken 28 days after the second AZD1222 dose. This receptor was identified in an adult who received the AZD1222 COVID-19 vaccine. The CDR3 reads CASTLGQGIYEQYF. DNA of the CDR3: TGTGCCAGCACCTTGGGACAGGGAATCTACGAGCAGTACTTC.